This T cell receptor (beta chain) was obtained from a study of CD8+CD57+ T cells in acquired aplastic anemia. Germline trimming cut 3 bases from V and 4 bases from J; bases unmatched to any gene: 6. CDR3 length: 15 residues. Germline V lookup: CDR1 SGHTA, CDR2 FQGNSA. The TCR beta profiling, which covered VDJ combination and CDR3 sequence, was carried out using genomic DNA as the template. Each CDR3 protein gets one entry after TCRdb re-called the reads with MiXCR. The data contain fewer than 150,000 distinct CDR3 sequences, 48% of them singletons. The J gene is TRBJ2-7, the V gene TRBV7-2, with TRBD2 matching over 10 bases. The receptor comes from a human donor in good health, serving as a control. Material: sorted CD4+, CD8+, or CD8+CD57+ T cells (not recorded which) from PBMCs. CDR3 residues: CASSFQRGGVYEQYF. DNA of the CDR3: TGTGCCAGCAGCTTCCAGCGGGGGGGCGTATACGAGCAGTACTTC.